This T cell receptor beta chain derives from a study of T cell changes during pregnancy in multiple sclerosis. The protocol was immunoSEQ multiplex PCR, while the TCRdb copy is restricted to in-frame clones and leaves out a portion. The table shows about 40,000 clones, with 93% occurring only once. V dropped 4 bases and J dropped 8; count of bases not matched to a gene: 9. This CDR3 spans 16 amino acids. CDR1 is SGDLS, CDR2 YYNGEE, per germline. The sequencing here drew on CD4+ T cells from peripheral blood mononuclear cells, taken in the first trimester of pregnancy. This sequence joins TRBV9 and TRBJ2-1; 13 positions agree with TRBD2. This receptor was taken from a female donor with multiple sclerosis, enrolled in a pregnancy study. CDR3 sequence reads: CASSPRTSGRGDEQFF. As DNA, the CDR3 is TGTGCCAGCAGCCCAAGGACTAGCGGGAGAGGGGATGAGCAGTTCTTC.